A single TCR beta chain is shown here with its context. The antigen is unknown. The protocol was immunoSEQ multiplex PCR, while the TCRdb copy is restricted to in-frame clones and leaves out a portion. In the table there are about 35,000 clones, roughly 82% of which are singletons. This record comes from a study of STAT5B mutations in CD4+ large granular lymphocyte leukemia. This CDR3 comprises 16 residues. V lost 2 bases to trimming and J lost 2 bases; unmatched junction nucleotides: 7. In germline, CDR1 is MNHEY, CDR2 SVGAGI. Whole-study findings and limits: CD4-sorted patient repertoires seemed more clonal than healthy CD4+ repertoires. Compared with healthy controls (2/35), patient top clones favored TRBV06 (8/27). Without HLA matching, higher CD4+ than CD8+ T-LGLL clonality could reflect small sample size. Around 25% of private leukemic clonotypes occurred rarely in other patients' non-leukemic repertoires.

Material: CD4+ T cells from blood buffy coats. The clonotype was recovered from a human donor in good health. This sequence joins TRBV6-5 and TRBJ2-5; 8 positions agree with TRBD1. CDR3 bases: TGTGCCAGCAGTTACGCCTCCGGGACAGGTCAAGAGACCCAGTACTTC. Encoded protein: CASSYASGTGQETQYF.